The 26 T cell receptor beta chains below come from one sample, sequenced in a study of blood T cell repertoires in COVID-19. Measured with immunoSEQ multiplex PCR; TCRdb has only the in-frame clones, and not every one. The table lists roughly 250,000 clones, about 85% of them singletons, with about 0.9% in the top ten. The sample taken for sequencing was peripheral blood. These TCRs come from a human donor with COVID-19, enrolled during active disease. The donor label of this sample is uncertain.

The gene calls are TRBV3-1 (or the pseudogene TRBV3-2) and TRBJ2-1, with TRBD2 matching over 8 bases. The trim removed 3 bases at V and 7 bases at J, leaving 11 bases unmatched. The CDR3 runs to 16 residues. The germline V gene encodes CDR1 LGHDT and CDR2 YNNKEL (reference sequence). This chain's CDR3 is CASSHEPAGVKNEQFF. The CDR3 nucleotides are TGTGCCAGCAGCCATGAGCCAGCGGGGGTCAAAAATGAGCAGTTCTTC.

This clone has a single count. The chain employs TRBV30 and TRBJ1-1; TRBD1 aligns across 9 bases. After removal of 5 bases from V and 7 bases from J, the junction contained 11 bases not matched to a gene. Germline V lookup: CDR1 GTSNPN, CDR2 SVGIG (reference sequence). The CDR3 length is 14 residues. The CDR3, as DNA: TGTGCCTGGTCTCCGGGACAGGGTAGGAGTGAAGCTTTCTTT. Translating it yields CAWSPGQGRSEAFF.

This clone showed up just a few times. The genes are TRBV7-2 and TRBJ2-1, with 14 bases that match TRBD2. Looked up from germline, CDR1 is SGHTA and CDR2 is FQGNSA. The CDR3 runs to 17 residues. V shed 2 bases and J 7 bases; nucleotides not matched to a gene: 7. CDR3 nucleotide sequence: TGTGCCAGCAGCTTAAGCGGACTAGCGGGAGGAGGTAATGAGCAGTTCTTC. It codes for CASSLSGLAGGGNEQFF.

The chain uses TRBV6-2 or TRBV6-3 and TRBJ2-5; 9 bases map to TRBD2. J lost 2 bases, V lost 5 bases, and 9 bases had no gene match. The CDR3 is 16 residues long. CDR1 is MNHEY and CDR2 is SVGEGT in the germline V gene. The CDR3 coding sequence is TGTGCCAGCAGTCCCCCCTTCACTAGCGGGCAAGAGACCCAGTACTTC. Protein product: CASSPPFTSGQETQYF.

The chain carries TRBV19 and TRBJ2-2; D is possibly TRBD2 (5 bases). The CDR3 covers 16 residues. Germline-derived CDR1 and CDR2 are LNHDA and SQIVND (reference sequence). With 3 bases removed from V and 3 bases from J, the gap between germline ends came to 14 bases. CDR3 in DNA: TGTGCCAGTAGTATCGAGGGAGCTGTTGACACCGGGGAGCTGTTTTTT. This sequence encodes CASSIEGAVDTGELFF.

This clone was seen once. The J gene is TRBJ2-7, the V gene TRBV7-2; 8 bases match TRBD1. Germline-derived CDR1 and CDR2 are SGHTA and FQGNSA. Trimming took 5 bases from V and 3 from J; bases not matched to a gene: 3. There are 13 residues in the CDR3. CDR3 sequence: CASSPGQGYEQYF. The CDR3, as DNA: TGTGCCAGCAGCCCAGGACAGGGCTACGAGCAGTACTTC.

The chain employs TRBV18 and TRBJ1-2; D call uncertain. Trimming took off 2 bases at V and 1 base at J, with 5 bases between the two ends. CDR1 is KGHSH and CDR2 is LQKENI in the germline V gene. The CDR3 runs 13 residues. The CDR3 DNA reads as TGTGCCAGCTCACCAGGAGATAACTATGGCTACACCTTC. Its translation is CASSPGDNYGYTF.

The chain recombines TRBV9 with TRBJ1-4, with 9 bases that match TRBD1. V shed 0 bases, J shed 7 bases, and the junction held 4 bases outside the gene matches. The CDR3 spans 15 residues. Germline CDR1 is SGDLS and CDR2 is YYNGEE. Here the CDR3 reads CASSVAGQGGEKLFF. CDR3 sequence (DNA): TGTGCCAGCAGCGTAGCGGGACAGGGAGGTGAAAAACTGTTTTTT. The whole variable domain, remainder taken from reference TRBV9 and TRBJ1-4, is DSGVTQTPKHLITATGQRVTLRCSPRSGDLSVYWYQQSLDQGLQFLIQYYNGEERAKGNILERFSAQQFPDLHSELNLSSLELGDSALYFCASSVAGQGGEKLFFGSGTQLSVL.

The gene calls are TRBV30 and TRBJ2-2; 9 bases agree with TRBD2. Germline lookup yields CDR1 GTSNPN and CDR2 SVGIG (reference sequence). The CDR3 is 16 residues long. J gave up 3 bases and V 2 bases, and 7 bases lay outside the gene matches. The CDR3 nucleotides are TGTGCCTGGAGTATGACTAGCGGCTACTACACCGGGGAGCTGTTTTTT. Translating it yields CAWSMTSGYYTGELFF.

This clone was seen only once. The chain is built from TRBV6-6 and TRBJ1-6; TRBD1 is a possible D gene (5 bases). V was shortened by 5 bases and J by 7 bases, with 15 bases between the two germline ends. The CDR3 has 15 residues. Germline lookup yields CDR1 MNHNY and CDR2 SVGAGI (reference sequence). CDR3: CASSAFGEGNSPLHF. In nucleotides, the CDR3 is TGTGCCAGCAGTGCCTTTGGGGAGGGGAATTCACCCCTCCACTTT.

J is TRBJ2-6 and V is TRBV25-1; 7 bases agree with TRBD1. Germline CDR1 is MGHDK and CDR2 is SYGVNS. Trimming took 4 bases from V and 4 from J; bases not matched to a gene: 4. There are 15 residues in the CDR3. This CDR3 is CASSAGGSGANVLTF. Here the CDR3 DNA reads TGTGCCAGCAGTGCAGGGGGTTCAGGGGCCAACGTCCTGACTTTC. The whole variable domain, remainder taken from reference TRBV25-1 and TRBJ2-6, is EADIYQTPRYLVIGTGKKITLECSQTMGHDKMYWYQQDPGMELHLIHYSYGVNSTEKGDLSSESTVSRIRTEHFPLTLESARPSHTSQYLCASSAGGSGANVLTFGAGSRLTVL.

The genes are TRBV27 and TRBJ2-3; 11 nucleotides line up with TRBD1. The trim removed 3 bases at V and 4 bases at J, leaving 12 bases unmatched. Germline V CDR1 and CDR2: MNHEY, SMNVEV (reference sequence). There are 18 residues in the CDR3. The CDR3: CASSFLYRGTGGADTQYF. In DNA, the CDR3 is TGTGCCAGCAGTTTCCTGTATCGTGGGACAGGGGGGGCAGATACGCAGTATTTT.

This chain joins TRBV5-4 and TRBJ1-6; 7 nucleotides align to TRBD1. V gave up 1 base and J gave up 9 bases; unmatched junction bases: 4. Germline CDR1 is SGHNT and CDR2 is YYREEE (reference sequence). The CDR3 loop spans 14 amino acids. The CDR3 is CASSLPGGGSPLHF. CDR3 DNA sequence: TGTGCCAGCAGCTTGCCAGGGGGTGGTTCACCCCTCCACTTT. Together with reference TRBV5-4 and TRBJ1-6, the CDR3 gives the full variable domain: ETGVTQSPTHLIKTRGQQVTLRCSSQSGHNTVSWYQQALGQGPQFIFQYYREEENGRGNFPPRFSGLQFPNYSSELNVNALELDDSALYLCASSLPGGGSPLHFGNGTRLTVT.

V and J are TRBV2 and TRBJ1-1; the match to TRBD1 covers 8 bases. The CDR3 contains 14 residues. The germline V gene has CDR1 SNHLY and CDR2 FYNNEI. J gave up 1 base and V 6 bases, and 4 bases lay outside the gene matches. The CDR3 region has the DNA TGTGCCAGCAGCATACAGGGGGAGAACACTGAAGCTTTCTTT. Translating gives CASSIQGENTEAFF.

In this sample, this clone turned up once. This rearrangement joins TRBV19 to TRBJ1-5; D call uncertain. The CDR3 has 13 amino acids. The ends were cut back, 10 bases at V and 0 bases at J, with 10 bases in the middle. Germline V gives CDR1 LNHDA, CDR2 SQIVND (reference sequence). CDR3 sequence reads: CATAGDSNQPQHF. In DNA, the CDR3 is TGTGCCACCGCGGGAGATAGCAATCAGCCCCAGCATTTT.

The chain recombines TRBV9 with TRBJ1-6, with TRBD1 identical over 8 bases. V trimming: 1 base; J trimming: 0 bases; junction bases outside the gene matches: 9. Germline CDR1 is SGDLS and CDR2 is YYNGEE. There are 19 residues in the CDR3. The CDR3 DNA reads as TGTGCCAGCAGCGTAAGCCCAGGGGGCCTTAGCTCCTATAATTCACCCCTCCACTTT. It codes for CASSVSPGGLSSYNSPLHF.

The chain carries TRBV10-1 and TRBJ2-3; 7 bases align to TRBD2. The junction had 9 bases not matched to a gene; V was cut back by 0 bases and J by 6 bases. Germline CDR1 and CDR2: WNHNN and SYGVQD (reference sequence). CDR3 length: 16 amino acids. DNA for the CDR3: TGCGCCAGCAGTGAGTCCCGGGCGGGAGAGGGCGATACGCAGTATTTT. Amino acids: CASSESRAGEGDTQYF.

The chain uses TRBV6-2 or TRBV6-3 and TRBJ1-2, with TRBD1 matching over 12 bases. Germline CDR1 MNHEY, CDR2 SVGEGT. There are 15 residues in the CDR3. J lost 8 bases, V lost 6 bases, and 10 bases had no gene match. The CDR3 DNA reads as TGTGCCAGCAGGCCTTCGGGACAGGGGGCAGGAGGCTACACCTTC. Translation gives CASRPSGQGAGGYTF.

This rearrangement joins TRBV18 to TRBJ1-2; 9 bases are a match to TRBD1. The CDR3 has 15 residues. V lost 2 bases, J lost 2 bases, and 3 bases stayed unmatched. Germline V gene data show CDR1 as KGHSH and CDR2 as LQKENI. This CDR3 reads CASSPSGTGNYGYTF. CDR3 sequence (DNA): TGTGCCAGCTCACCATCCGGGACAGGGAACTATGGCTACACCTTC.

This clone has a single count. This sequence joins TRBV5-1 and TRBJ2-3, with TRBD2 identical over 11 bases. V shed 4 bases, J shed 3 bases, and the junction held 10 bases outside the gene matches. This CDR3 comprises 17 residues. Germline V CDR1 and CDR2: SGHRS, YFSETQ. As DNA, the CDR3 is TGCGCCAGCAGCCCCGGGACTAGCGGAGGAGGGACAGATACGCAGTATTTT. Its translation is CASSPGTSGGGTDTQYF.

The CDR3 spells CASSAQGGSTEAFF. As DNA, the CDR3 is TGTGCCAGCAGCGCACAGGGGGGCTCCACTGAAGCTTTCTTT. The chain links TRBV9 to TRBJ1-1; 8 nucleotides align to TRBD1. V trimming: 3 bases; J trimming: 4 bases; junction bases outside the gene matches: 5. This CDR3 contains 14 residues. Germline V gene sequence: CDR1 SGDLS, CDR2 YYNGEE.

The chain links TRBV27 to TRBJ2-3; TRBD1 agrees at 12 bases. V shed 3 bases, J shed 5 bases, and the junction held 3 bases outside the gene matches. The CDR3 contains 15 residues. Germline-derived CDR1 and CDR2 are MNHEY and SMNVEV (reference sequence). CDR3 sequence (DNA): TGTGCCAGCAGTTTGGGACAGGGGGCCGGAGATACGCAGTATTTT. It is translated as CASSLGQGAGDTQYF.

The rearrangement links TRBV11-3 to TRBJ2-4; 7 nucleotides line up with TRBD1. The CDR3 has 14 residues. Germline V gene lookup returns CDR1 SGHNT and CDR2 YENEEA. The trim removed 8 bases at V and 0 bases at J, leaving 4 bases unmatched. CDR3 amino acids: CASGQAAAKNIQYF. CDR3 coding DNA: TGTGCCAGCGGACAGGCTGCAGCCAAAAACATTCAGTACTTC.

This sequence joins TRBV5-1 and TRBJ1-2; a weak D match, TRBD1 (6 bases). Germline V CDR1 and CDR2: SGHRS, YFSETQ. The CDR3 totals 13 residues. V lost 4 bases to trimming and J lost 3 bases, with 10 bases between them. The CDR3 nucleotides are TGCGCCAGCAGCGTGGACAGAGACTATGGCTACACCTTC. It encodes CASSVDRDYGYTF. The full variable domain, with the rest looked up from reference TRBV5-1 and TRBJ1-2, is KAGVTQTPRYLIKTRGQQVTLSCSPISGHRSVSWYQQTPGQGLQFLFEYFSETQRNKGNFPGRFSGRQFSNSRSEMNVSTLELGDSALYLCASSVDRDYGYTFGSGTRLTVV.

The CDR3 region has the DNA TGTGCCAGCTGTAGGGGGTTGGGGAATGAAAAACTGTTTTTT. Protein sequence: CASCRGLGNEKLFF. The rearrangement uses TRBV28 and TRBJ1-4; possible D gene TRBD1, 6 bases. This CDR3 is built from 14 residues. Germline V CDR1 and CDR2: MDHEN, SYDVKM. Trimming shortened V by 8 bases and J by 5 bases, and 15 bases separated the two germline ends.

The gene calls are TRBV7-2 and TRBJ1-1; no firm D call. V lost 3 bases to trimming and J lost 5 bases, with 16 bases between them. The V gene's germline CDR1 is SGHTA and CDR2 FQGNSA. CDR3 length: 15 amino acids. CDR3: CASSFTATPRTEAFF. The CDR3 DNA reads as TGTGCCAGCAGCTTTACGGCGACCCCGAGGACTGAAGCTTTCTTT.